Below, 2 T cell receptor beta chains from the same sample are listed, as sequenced in a study of shared clonotypes between healthy human individuals. Assay: immunoSEQ multiplex PCR; the TCRdb copy retains only in-frame clones and omits some. The sample yields roughly 2.5 million clones, around nine tenths seen once. Sequenced input: naive CD4+ T cells sorted from blood. Subset meaning: CD45RA+ positively selected. The receptors derive from a man aged 18 to 30 in good health.

The V and J genes are TRBV6-1 and TRBJ1-5; no definite D call. Trimming took 2 bases from V and 4 from J, leaving 18 bases between them. The CDR3 extends over 17 amino acids. The germline gives CDR1 MNHNS, CDR2 SASEGT. In DNA, the CDR3 is TGTGCCAGCAGTGAAAATAGTGGGCGGAATCGAAATCAGCCCCAGCATTTT. Its translation: CASSENSGRNRNQPQHF.

The rearrangement joins TRBV6-5 to TRBJ1-1, with D perhaps TRBD1 (5 bases). CDR1 and CDR2 (germline): MNHEY, SVGAGI. This CDR3 region has 13 residues. Trimming left V 7 bases short and J 3 bases short, with 12 bases between. This CDR3 reads CASIRPGHTEAFF. DNA of the CDR3: TGTGCCAGCATCCGACCGGGGCACACTGAAGCTTTCTTT.